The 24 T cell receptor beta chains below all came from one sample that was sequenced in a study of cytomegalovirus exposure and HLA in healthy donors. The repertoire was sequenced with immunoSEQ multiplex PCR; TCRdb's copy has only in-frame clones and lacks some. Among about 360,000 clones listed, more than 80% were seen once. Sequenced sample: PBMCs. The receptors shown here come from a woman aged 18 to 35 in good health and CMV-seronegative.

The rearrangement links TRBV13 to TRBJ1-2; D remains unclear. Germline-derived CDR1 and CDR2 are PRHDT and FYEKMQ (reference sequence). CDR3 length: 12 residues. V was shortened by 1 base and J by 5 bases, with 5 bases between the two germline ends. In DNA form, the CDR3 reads TGTGCCAGCAGCTTAGCGGGTTATGGCTACACCTTC. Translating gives CASSLAGYGYTF.

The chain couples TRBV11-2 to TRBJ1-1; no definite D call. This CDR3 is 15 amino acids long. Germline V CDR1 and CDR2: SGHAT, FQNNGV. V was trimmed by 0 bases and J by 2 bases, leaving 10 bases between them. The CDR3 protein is CASSLDSRGNTEAFF. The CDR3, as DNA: TGTGCCAGCAGCTTAGATTCGCGGGGAAACACTGAAGCTTTCTTT.

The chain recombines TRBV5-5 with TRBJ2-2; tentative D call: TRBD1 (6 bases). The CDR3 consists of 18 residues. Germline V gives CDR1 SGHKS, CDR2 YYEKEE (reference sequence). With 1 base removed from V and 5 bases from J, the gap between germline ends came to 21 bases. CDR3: CASSLIAGGQRGTGELFF. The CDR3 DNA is TGTGCCAGCAGCTTGATTGCCGGTGGACAGAGGGGGACCGGGGAGCTGTTTTTT.

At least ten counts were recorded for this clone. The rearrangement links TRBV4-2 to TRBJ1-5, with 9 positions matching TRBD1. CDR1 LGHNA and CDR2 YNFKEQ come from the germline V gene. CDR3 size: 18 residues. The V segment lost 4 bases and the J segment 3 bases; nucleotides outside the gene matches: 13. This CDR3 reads CASSLVPTGTGNNQPQHF. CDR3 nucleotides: TGTGCCAGCAGCCTAGTACCTACCGGGACAGGGAACAATCAGCCCCAGCATTTT.

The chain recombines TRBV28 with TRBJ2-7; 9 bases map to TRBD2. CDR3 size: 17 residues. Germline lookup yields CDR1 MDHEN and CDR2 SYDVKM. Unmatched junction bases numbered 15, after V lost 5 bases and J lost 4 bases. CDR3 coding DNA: TGTGCCAGCAGTCCGGGTCGAAGCGGGAGGCAGTTTTACGAGCAGTACTTC. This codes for CASSPGRSGRQFYEQYF.

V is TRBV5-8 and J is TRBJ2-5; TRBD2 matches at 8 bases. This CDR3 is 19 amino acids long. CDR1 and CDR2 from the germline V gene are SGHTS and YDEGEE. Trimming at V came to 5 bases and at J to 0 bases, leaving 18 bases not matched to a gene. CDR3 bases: TGTGCCAGCAGTCCGGGGCAGAGGGCGAGCGGGGGAGACCAAGAGACCCAGTACTTC. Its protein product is CASSPGQRASGGDQETQYF.

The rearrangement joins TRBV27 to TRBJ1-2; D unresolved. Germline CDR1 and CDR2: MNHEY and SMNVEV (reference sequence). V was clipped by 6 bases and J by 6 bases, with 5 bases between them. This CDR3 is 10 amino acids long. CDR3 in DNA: TGTGCCAGCAGCTATAATGGCTACACCTTC. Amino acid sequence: CASSYNGYTF.

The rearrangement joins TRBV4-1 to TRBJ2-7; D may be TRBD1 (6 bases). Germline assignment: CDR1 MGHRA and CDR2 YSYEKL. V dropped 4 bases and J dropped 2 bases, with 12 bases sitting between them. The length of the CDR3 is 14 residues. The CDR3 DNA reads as TGCGCCAGCAGCCTCAGGACAGCTACCTACGAGCAGTACTTC. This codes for CASSLRTATYEQYF.

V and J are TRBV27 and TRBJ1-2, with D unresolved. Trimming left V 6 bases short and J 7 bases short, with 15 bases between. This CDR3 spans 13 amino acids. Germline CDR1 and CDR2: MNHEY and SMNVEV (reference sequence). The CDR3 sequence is CASRLLAAGGYTF. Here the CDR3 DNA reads TGTGCCAGCAGGCTACTCGCGGCTGGTGGCTACACCTTC.

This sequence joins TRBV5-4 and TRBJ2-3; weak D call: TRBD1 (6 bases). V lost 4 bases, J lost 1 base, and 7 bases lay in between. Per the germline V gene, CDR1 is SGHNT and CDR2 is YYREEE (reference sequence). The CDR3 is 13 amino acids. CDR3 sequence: CASSRTGTDTQYF. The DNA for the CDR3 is TGTGCCAGCAGCCGGACAGGCACAGATACGCAGTATTTT.

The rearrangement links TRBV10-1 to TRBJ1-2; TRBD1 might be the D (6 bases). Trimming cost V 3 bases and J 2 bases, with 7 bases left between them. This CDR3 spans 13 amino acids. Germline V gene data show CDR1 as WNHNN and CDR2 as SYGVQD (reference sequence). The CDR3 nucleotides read TGCGCCAGCAGTGATCAGGGGAACTATGGCTACACCTTC. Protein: CASSDQGNYGYTF.

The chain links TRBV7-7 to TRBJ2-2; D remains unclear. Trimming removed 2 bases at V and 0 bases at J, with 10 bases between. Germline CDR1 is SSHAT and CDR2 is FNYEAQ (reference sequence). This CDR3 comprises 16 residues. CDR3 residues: CASSLSVKTNTGELFF. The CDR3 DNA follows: TGTGCCAGCAGCTTAAGCGTGAAAACGAACACCGGGGAGCTGTTTTTT.

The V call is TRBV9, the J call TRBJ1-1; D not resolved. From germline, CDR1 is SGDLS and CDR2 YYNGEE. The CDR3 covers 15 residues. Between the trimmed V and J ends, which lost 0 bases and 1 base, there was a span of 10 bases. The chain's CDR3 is CASSVDAGTNTEAFF. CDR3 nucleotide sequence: TGTGCCAGCAGCGTAGACGCAGGTACGAACACTGAAGCTTTCTTT.

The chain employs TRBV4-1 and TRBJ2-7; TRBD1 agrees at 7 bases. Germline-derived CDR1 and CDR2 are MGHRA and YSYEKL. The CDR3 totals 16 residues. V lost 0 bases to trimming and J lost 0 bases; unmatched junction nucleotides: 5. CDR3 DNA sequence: TGCGCCAGCAGCCAAGATTCGACAGGGAACTCCTACGAGCAGTACTTC. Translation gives CASSQDSTGNSYEQYF.

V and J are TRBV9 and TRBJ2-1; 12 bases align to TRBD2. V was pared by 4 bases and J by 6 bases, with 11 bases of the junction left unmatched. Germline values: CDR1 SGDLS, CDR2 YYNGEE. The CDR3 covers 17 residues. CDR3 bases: TGTGCCAGCAGCCGGTCCGGGGAACTAGCGGGAGGCAATGAGCAGTTCTTC. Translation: CASSRSGELAGGNEQFF. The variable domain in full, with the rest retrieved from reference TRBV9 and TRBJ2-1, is DSGVTQTPKHLITATGQRVTLRCSPRSGDLSVYWYQQSLDQGLQFLIQYYNGEERAKGNILERFSAQQFPDLHSELNLSSLELGDSALYFCASSRSGELAGGNEQFFGPGTRLTVL.

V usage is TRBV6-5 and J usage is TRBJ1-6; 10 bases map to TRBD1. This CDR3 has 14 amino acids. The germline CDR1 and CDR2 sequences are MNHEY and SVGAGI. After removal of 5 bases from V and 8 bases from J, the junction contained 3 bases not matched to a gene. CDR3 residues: CASSRGTGDSPLHF. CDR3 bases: TGTGCCAGCAGTCGGGGGACAGGGGATTCACCCCTCCACTTT.

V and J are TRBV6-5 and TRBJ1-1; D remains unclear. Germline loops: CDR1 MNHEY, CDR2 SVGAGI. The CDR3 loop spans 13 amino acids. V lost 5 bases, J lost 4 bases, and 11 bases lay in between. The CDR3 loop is CASSPRRSTEAFF. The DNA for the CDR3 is TGTGCCAGCAGTCCCAGACGGAGCACTGAAGCTTTCTTT.

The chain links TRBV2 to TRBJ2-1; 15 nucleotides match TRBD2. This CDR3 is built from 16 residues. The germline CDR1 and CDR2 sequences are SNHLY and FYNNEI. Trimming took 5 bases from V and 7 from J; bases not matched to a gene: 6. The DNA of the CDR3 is TGTGCCAGCAGTTTTGGACTAGCGGGAGGGGAAAATGAGCAGTTCTTC. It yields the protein CASSFGLAGGENEQFF.

CDR3 protein: CASSSAGGAPHSYNEQFF. In DNA, the CDR3 is TGCGCCAGCAGCTCAGCGGGGGGAGCTCCCCATTCCTACAATGAGCAGTTCTTC. This chain connects TRBV5-1 to TRBJ2-1, with TRBD2 matching over 9 bases. Trimming cost V 3 bases and J 1 base; bases outside gene matches: 11. Germline loops: CDR1 SGHRS, CDR2 YFSETQ. This CDR3 region has 18 residues.

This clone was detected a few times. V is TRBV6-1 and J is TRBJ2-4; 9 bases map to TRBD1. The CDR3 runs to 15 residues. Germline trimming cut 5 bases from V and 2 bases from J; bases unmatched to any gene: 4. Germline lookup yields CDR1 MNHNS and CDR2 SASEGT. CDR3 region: CASSTGTGTKNIQYF. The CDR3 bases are TGTGCCAGCAGTACCGGGACAGGGACCAAAAACATTCAGTACTTC.

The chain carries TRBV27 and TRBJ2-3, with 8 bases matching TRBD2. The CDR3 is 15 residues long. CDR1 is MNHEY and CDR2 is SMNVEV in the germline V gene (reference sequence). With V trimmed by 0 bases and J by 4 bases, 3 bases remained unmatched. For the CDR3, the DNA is TGTGCCAGCAGTTTATCGACGGGAGGGGCAGATACGCAGTATTTT. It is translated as CASSLSTGGADTQYF.

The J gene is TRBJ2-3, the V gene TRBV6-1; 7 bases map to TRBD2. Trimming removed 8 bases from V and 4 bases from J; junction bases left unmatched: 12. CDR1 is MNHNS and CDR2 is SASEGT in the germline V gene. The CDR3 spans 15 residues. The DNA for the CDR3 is TGTGCCAGCGCCTTCAGCGGGGTCGGTGCAGATACGCAGTATTTT. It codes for CASAFSGVGADTQYF.

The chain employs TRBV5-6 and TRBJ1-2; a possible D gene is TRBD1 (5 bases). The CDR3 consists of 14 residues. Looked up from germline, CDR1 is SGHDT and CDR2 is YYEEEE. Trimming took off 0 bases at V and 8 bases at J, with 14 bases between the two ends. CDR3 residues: CASSLADSLRGYTF. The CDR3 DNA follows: TGTGCCAGCAGCTTGGCCGACAGCCTAAGGGGCTACACCTTC.

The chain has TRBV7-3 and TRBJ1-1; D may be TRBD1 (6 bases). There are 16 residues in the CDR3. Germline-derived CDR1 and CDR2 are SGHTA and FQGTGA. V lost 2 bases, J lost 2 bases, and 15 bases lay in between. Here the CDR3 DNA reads TGTGCCAGCAGCTTAGCTGGGGGCAGTTTAAACACTGAAGCTTTCTTT. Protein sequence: CASSLAGGSLNTEAFF.